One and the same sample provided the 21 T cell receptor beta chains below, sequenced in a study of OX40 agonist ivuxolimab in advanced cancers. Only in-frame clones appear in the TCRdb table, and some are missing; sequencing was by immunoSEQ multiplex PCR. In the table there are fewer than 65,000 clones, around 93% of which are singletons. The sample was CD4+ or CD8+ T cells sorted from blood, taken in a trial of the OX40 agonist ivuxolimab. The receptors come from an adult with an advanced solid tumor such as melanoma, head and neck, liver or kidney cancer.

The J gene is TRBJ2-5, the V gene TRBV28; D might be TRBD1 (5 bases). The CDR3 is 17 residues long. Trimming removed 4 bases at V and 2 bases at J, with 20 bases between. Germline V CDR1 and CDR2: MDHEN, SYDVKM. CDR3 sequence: CASSSNPSRVRQETQYF. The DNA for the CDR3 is TGTGCCAGCAGTTCAAACCCGTCCAGGGTGAGACAAGAGACCCAGTACTTC.

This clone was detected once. The CDR3 DNA is TGTGCCAGCAGTGACTCGAGTGGGGGCGTGGCGTATTTT. Translated: CASSDSSGGVAYF. The genes are TRBV6-4 and TRBJ2-3, with D tentatively TRBD1 (6 bases). The CDR3 is 13 residues long. Germline CDR1 MRHNA, CDR2 SNTAGT. V was shortened by 0 bases and J by 14 bases, with 15 bases between the two germline ends.

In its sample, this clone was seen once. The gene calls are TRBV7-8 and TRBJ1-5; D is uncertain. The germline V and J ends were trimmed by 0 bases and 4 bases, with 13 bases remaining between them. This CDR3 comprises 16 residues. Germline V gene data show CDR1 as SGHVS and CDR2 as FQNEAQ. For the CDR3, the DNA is TGTGCCAGCAGCTTAGCGGCGACGGCGGGAAATCAGCCCCAGCATTTT. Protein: CASSLAATAGNQPQHF.

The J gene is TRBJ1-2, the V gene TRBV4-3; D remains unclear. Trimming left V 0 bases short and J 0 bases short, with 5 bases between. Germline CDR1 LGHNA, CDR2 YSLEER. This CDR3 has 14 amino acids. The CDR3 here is CASSQDFTNYGYTF. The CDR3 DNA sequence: TGCGCCAGCAGCCAAGATTTCACTAACTATGGCTACACCTTC.

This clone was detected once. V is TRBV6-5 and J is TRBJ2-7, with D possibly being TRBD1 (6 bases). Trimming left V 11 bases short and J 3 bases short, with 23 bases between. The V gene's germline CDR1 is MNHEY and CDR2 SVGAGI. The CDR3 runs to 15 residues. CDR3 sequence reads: CASLGYRANNYEQYF. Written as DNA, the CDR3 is TGTGCCTCGCTAGGGTACAGGGCGAATAACTACGAGCAGTACTTC.

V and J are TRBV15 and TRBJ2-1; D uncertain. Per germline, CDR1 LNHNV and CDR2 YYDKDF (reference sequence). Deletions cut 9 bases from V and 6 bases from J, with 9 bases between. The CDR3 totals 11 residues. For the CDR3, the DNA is TGTGCCACTTTTAAGGGCAATGAGCAGTTCTTC. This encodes CATFKGNEQFF.

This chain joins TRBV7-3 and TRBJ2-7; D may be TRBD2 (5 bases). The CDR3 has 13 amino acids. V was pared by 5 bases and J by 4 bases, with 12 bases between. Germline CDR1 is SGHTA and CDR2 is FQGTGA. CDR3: CASSPRAGYEQYF. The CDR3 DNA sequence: TGTGCCAGCAGCCCGCGGGCGGGTTACGAGCAGTACTTC.

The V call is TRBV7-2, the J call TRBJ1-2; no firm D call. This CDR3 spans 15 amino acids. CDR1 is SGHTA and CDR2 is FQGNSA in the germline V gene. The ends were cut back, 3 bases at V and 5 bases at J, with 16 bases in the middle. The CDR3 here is CASSLEAYSQYGYTF. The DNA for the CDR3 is TGTGCCAGCAGCTTGGAAGCTTACAGCCAATATGGCTACACCTTC.

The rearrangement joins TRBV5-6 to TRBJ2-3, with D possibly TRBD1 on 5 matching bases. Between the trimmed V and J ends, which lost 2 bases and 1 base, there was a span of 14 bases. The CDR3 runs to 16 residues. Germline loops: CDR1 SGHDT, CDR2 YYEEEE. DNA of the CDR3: TGTGCCAGCAGCTTCCAGGGATGGGCGCGCACAGATACGCAGTATTTT. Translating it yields CASSFQGWARTDTQYF.

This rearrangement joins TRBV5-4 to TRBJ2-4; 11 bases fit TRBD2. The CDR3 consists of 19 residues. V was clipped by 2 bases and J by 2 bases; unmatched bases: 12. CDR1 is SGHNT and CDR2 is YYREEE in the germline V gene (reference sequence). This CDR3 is CASSFLTSGSDSPKNIQYF. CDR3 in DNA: TGTGCCAGCAGCTTTTTAACTAGCGGGAGTGATTCTCCCAAAAACATTCAGTACTTC. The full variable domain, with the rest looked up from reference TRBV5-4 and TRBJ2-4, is ETGVTQSPTHLIKTRGQQVTLRCSSQSGHNTVSWYQQALGQGPQFIFQYYREEENGRGNFPPRFSGLQFPNYSSELNVNALELDDSALYLCASSFLTSGSDSPKNIQYFGAGTRLSVL.

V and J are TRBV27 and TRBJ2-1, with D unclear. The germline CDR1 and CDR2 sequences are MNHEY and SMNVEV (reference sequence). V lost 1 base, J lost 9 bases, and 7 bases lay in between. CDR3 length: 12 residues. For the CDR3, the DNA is TGTGCCAGCAGTTTATGGTTGGGTGAGCAGTTCTTC. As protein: CASSLWLGEQFF.

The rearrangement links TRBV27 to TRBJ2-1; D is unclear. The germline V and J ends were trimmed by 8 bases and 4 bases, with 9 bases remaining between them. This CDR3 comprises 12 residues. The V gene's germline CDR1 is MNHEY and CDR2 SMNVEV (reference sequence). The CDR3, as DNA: TGTGCCAGCGGCAGGTCTTACAATGAGCAGTTCTTC. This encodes CASGRSYNEQFF.

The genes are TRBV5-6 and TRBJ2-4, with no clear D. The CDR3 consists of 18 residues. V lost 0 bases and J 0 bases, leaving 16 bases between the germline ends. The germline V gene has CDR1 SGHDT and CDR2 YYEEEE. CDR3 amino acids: CASSLASGHYLAKNIQYF. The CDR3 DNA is TGTGCCAGCAGCTTGGCCTCCGGGCATTACCTAGCCAAAAACATTCAGTACTTC.

CDR3 DNA: TGTGCCAGCAGCTATAAGGACGGATACGAGCAGTACTTC. It translates to CASSYKDGYEQYF. The V and J genes are TRBV11-2 and TRBJ2-7; no firm D call. Germline CDR1 is SGHAT and CDR2 is FQNNGV. V lost 4 bases and J 4 bases, leaving 11 bases between the germline ends. The CDR3 is 13 amino acids.

CDR3 nucleotide sequence: TGTGCCAGCAGCTTAGTGGTCGCACAGAGGAACACTGAAGCTTTCTTT. Amino acids: CASSLVVAQRNTEAFF. The gene calls are TRBV7-9 and TRBJ1-1; D not resolved. The germline V gene encodes CDR1 SEHNR and CDR2 FQNEAQ (reference sequence). V lost 1 base, J lost 1 base, and 13 bases lay in between. There are 16 residues in the CDR3. The complete variable domain, with remaining parts taken from reference TRBV7-9 and TRBJ1-1, reads DTGVSQNPRHKITKRGQNVTFRCDPISEHNRLYWYRQTLGQGPEFLTYFQNEAQLEKSRLLSDRFSAERPKGSFSTLEIQRTEQGDSAMYLCASSLVVAQRNTEAFFGQGTRLTVV.

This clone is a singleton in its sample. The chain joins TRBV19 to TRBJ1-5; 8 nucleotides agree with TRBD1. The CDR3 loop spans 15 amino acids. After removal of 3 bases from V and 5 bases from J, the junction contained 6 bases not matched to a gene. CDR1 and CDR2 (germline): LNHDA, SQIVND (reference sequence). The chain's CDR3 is CASSMWTGRHQPQHF. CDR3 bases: TGTGCCAGTAGTATGTGGACAGGGAGGCATCAGCCCCAGCATTTT.

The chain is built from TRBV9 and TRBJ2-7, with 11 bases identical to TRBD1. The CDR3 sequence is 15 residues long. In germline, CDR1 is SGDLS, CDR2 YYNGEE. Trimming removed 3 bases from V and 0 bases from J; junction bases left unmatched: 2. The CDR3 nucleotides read TGTGCCAGCAGCGCCGGGACAGGGGGCTCCTACGAGCAGTACTTC. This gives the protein CASSAGTGGSYEQYF.

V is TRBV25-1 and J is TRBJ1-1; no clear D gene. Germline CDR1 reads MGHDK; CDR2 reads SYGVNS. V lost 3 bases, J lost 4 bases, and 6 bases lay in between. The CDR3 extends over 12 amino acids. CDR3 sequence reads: CASSDVPTEAFF. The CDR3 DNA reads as TGTGCCAGCAGTGACGTCCCCACTGAAGCTTTCTTT.

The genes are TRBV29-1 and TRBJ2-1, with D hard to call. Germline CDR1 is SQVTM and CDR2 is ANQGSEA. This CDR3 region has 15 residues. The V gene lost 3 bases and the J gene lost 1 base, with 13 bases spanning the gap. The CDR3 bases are TGCAGCGTTGATTCCCCCGACCGGTCCTACAATGAGCAGTTCTTC. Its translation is CSVDSPDRSYNEQFF.

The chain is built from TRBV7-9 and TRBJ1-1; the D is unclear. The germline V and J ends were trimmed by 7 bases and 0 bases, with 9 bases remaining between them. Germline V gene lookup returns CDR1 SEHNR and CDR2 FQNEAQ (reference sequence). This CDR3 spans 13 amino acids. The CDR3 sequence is CASTGYLNTEAFF. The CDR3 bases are TGTGCCAGCACCGGGTATCTGAACACTGAAGCTTTCTTT.

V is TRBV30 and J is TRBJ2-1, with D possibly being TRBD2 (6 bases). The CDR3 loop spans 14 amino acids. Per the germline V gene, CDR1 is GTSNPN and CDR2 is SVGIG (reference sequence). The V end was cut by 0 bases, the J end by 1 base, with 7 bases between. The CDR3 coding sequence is TGTGCCTGGAGTGTACTAGCATCCTACAATGAGCAGTTCTTC. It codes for CAWSVLASYNEQFF.